This TCR beta chain stems from a study of Ad26.COV2.S vaccination and SARS-CoV-2 variants. Study-level results: Relative to placebo recipients, vaccine recipients exhibited elevated spike-specific TCR breadth.

Of note for this clone: Antigen: not known.

The treatment: roughly 18 received Ad26.COV2.S at low or high dose, single or two shots; 5 received placebo; per-sample allocation not given. Sampling was performed 63 days after the first vaccine or placebo injection. Method: immunoSEQ multiplex PCR; TCRdb's copy keeps in-frame clones and lacks some. The profile shows over 400,000 clones, about 90% of them singletons. Trimming stripped 7 bases from V and 2 bases from J, with 15 bases between. Germline loops: CDR1 SGHAT, CDR2 FQNNGV. The CDR3 has 15 residues. The chain uses TRBV11-2 and TRBJ1-3; D may be TRBD1 (5 bases). The TCR was taken from a person aged 18-60 years who received the Ad26.COV2.S COVID-19 vaccine or a placebo. Sequenced here: peripheral blood, sampled in a trial of Ad26.COV2.S vaccine versus placebo. Written as DNA, the CDR3 is TGTGCCAGCACCCCGGAAGGGGTGGCTGGAAACACCATATATTTT. Translating it yields CASTPEGVAGNTIYF.